This TCR beta chain was obtained from a study of shared clonotypes between healthy human individuals. In the study overall: Sampling drew on donors who were a couple of women and a few men aged 18 to 49. Study results and caveats: Researchers found naive subsets generally carried larger estimated richness than memory subsets.

Notes on this clone: Its antigen is as yet unknown.

The CDR3 has 13 amino acids. Germline V CDR1 and CDR2: SGDLS, YYNGEE. V was shortened by 4 bases and J by 4 bases, with 11 bases between the two germline ends. HIV-negative, healthy adults without recent acute infections or vaccinations were the donors. The method was immunoSEQ multiplex PCR; TCRdb's version includes in-frame clones alone and lacks a portion of them. This sample has 110,000 or so clones; 68% occur once, and the top ten carry about a quarter. The chain is built from TRBV9 and TRBJ1-1; D is unclear. The source of this sequence is a woman aged 25 to 39 in good health. Input material: memory CD8+ T cells sorted from blood. The subset here: CD45RO+ cells pooled with CCR7-negative TemRA cells. CDR3 sequence reads: CASSLSWSTEAFF. CDR3 nucleotide sequence: TGTGCCAGCAGCCTCAGTTGGAGCACTGAAGCTTTCTTT.